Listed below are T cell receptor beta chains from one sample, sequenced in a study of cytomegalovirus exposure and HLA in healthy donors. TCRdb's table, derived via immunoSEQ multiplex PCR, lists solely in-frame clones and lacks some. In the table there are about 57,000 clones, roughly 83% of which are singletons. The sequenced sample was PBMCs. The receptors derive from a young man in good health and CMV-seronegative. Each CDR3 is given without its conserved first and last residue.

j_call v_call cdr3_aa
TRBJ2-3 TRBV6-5 ASSYGGGRTDTQY
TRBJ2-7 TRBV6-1 ASSENRWGGSYEQY
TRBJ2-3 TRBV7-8 ASSSPVAGVGDTQY
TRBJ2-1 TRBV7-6 ASSPGVGWENEQF
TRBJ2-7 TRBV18 ASSPLHRGDRRQY
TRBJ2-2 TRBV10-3 AISDQGHTGELF
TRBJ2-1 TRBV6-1 ASSEGGPRGEQF
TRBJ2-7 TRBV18 ASSPPTEGHRSYEQY
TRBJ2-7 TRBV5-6 ASSTDSPLDEQY
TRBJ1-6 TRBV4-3 ASSQDEIGDSPLH
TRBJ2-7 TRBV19 ASSRGDGAPSYEQY
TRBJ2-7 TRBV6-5 ASSSLAGGPHEQY
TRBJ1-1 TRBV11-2 ASSLYAGGSTEAF
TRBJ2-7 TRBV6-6 ASSSGRAGDFP
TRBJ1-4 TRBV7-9 ASSTWTGNEKLF
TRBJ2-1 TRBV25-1 ASSELERKQF
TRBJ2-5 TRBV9 ASSVDLSGQGRETQY
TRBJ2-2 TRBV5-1 ASSLNRGQFTGELF
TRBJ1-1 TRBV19 ASSSDRSTEAF
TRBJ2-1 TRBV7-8 ASSLEASGDYNEQF
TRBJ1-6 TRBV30 AWSVVRGARNSPLH
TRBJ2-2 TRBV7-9 ASSSQGLGELF
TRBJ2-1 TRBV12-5 ASGFRGSSYNEQF
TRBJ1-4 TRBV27 ASSLWGPATNEKLF